This T cell receptor beta chain emerged from a study of T cell responses to AZD1222 COVID-19 vaccine. This CDR3 spans 14 amino acids. V shed 1 base and J shed 3 bases, with 8 bases lying between them. The germline V gene encodes CDR1 MNHNY and CDR2 SVGAGI (reference sequence). General study findings and limits: Possibly, clonal diversity was underestimated; donors were largely white British and included more females. Spike-specific TCR breadth and depth were elevated following two AZD1222 doses.

Measured with immunoSEQ multiplex PCR; TCRdb has only the in-frame clones, and not every one. The sample shows more than 150,000 clones, 85% to 95% of them seen only once. Points on this clone: Its antigen remains unidentified.

The chain employs TRBV6-6 and TRBJ2-3; D not resolved. The source of this sequence is an adult who received the AZD1222 COVID-19 vaccine. Source: peripheral blood, taken 28 days after the second AZD1222 dose. The CDR3 DNA reads as TGTGCCAGCAGTTACTTTCCAGAGACAGATACGCAGTATTTT. This gives the protein CASSYFPETDTQYF.